The clone carrying this T cell receptor (beta chain) came up many times. Its antigen is unidentified. MiXCR, run by TCRdb on the 5' RACE reads, gives a single entry per CDR3 protein. This repertoire shows more than 5,500 distinct CDR3 sequences, about 3% found once; its top ten account for around 40%. The data were obtained in a study of CD8 T cells in ankylosing spondylitis. Notes on the study in general: About 8 highly homologous variants made up a TCR beta motif, and this motif appeared characteristic of ankylosing spondylitis blood.

V dropped 0 bases and J dropped 3 bases, with 7 bases sitting between them. The CDR3 is made up of 14 amino acids. Germline assignment: CDR1 SGDLS and CDR2 YYNGEE. The sequencing input was blood, either unsorted or a sorted T cell fraction (not recorded which). The sequence came from a female donor with ankylosing spondylitis or in good health (not recorded which). This chain connects TRBV9 to TRBJ1-5; the D is unclear. The CDR3 sequence: CASSVGQTNQPQHF. DNA for the CDR3: TGTGCCAGCAGCGTAGGGCAGACCAATCAGCCCCAGCATTTT.